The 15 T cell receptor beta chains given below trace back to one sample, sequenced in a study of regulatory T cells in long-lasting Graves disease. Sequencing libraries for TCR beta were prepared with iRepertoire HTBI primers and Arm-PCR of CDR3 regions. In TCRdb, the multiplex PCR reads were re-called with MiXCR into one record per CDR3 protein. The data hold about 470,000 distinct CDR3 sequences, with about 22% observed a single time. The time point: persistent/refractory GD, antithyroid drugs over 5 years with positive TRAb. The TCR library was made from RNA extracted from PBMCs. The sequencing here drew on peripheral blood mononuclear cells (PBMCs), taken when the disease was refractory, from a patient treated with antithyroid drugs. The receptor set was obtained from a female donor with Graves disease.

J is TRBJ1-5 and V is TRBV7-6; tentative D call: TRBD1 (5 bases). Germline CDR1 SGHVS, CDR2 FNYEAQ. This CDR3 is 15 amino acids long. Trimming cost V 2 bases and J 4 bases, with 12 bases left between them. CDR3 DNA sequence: TGTGCCAGCAGCTTATCCGCGGGGGAGAATCAGCCCCAGCATTTT. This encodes CASSLSAGENQPQHF.

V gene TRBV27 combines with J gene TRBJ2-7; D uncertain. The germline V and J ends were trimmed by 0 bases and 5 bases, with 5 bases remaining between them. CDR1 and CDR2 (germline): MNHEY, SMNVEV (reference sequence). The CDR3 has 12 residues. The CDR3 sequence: CASSLSPHEQYF. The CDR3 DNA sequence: TGTGCCAGCAGTTTATCCCCCCACGAGCAGTACTTC.

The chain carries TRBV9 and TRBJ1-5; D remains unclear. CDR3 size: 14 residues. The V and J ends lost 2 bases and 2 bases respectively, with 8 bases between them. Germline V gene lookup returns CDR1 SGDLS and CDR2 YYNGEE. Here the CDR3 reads CASSVAGGNQPQHF. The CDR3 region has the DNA TGTGCCAGCAGCGTGGCAGGTGGCAATCAGCCCCAGCATTTT.

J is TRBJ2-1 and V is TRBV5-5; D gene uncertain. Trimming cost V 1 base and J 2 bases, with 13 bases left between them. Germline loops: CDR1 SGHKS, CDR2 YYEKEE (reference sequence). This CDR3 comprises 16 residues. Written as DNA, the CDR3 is TGTGCCAGCAGCTTGACAGCCCCCCAAGCCTACAATGAGCAGTTCTTC. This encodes CASSLTAPQAYNEQFF.

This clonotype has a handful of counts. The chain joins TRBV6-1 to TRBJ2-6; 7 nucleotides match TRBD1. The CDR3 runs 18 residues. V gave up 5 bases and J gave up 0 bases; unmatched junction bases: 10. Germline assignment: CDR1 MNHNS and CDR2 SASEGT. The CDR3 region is CASSPTPGQSSGANVLTF. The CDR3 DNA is TGTGCCAGCAGTCCTACCCCGGGACAGAGCTCTGGGGCCAACGTCCTGACTTTC.

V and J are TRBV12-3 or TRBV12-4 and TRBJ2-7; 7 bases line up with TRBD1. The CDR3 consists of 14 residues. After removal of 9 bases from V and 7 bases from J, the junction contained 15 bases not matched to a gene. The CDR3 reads CASSSRAGGVEQYF. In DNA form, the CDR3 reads TGTGCCAGTTCCTCCAGGGCAGGGGGTGTGGAGCAGTACTTC.

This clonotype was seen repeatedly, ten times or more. CDR3 amino acids: CASSRTGVAGVNEQYF. The CDR3 DNA reads as TGTGCCAGCAGTCGGACAGGGGTAGCGGGAGTTAACGAGCAGTACTTC. The chain is built from TRBV28 and TRBJ2-7, with D perhaps assigned TRBD1 or TRBD2 (9 bases each). V was pared by 5 bases and J by 5 bases, with 22 bases between. This CDR3 is 16 amino acids long. Germline V gives CDR1 MDHEN, CDR2 SYDVKM.

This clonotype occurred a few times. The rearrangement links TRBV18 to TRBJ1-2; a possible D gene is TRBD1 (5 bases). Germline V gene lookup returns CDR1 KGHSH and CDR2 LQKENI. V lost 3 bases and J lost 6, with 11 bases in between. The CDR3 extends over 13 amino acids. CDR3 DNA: TGTGCCAGCTCACCGAGGGGACTGGATGGCTACACCTTC. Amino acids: CASSPRGLDGYTF.

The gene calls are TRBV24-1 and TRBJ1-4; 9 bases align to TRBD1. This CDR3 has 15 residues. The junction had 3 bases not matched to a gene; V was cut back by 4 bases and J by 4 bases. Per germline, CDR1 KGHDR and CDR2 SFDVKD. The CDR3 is CATSDPGQGNEKLFF. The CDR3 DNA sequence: TGTGCCACCAGTGACCCGGGACAGGGTAATGAAAAACTGTTTTTT.

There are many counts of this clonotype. CDR3 protein: CSARGGTSGDEKLFF. The CDR3 DNA reads TGCAGTGCTAGAGGGGGGACATCCGGGGATGAAAAACTGTTTTTT. The chain is built from TRBV20-1 and TRBJ1-4; TRBD1 might be the D (6 bases). V was shortened by 1 base and J by 6 bases, with 15 bases between the two germline ends. The germline V gene has CDR1 DFQATT and CDR2 SNEGSKA (reference sequence). The CDR3 runs 15 residues.

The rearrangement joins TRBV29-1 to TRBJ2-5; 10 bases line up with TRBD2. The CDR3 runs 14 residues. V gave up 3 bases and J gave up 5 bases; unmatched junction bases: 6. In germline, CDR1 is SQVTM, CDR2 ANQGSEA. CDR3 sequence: CSVEASGSSETQYF. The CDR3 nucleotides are TGCAGCGTTGAGGCTAGCGGGAGTTCTGAGACCCAGTACTTC.

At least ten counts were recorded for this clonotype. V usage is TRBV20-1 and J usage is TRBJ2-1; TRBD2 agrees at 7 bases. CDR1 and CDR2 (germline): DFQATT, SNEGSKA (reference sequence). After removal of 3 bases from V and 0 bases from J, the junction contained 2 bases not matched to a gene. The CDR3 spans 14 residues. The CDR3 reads CSASGRYSYNEQFF. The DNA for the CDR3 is TGCAGTGCTAGCGGGAGGTACTCCTACAATGAGCAGTTCTTC.

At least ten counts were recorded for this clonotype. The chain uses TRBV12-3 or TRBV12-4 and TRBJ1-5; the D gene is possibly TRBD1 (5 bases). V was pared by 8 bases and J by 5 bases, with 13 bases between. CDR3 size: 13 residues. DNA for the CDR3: TGTGCCAGCCGCTGGGGACGGGATCAGCCCCAGCATTTT. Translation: CASRWGRDQPQHF.

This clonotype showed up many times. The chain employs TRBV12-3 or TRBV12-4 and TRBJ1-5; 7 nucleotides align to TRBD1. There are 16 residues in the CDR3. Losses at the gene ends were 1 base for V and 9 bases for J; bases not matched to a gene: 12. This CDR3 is CASSLEGQGGRWPQHF. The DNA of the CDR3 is TGTGCCAGCAGTTTAGAGGGGCAGGGGGGACGATGGCCCCAGCATTTT.

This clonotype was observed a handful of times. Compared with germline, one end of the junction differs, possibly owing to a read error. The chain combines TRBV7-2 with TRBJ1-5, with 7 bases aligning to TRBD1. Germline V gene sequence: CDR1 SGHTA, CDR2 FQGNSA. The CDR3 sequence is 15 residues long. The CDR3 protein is CASTLDRVSNQPQHF. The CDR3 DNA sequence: TGTGCCAGCACCTTAGACAGGGTTAGCAATCAGCCCCAGCATTTT.